The rows below give T cell receptor beta chains drawn from one sample of a study of blood T cell repertoires in COVID-19. The table came from immunoSEQ multiplex PCR; TCRdb's copy has only in-frame clones and leaves some out. The sample records 120,000 or so clones, around 89% being singletons. Material: peripheral blood. Every receptor here comes from a human donor in a cohort sampled during active COVID-19. Both conserved end residues are part of each CDR3. The D gene is left open where the match is weak. Only some rows state a clone size, as once, few, many or a class for expanded clones.

v_gene: TRBV5-8; abundance: -; j_gene: TRBJ1-4; d_gene: TRBD1; CDR3aa: CASSPRTGTNEKLFF; CDR3nt: TGTGCCAGCAGCCCACGGACAGGGACAAATGAAAAACTGTTTTTT
v_gene: TRBV7-9; abundance: -; j_gene: TRBJ2-6; d_gene: -; CDR3aa: CASSVPYQAISGANVLTF; CDR3nt: TGTGCCAGCAGCGTACCCTACCAGGCCATCTCTGGGGCCAACGTCCTGACTTTC
v_gene: TRBV6-6; abundance: -; j_gene: TRBJ1-1; d_gene: -; CDR3aa: CASTLHLNTEAFF; CDR3nt: TGTGCCAGCACCTTACACCTGAACACTGAAGCTTTCTTT
v_gene: TRBV24-1; abundance: once; j_gene: TRBJ2-1; d_gene: TRBD1; CDR3aa: CATSDPTGTGGYNEQFF; CDR3nt: TGTGCCACCAGTGATCCTACCGGGACAGGGGGCTACAATGAGCAGTTCTTC
v_gene: TRBV28; abundance: -; j_gene: TRBJ2-1; d_gene: -; CDR3aa: CASSFTGKLYNEQFF; CDR3nt: TGTGCCAGCAGTTTCACAGGGAAACTTTACAATGAGCAGTTCTTC
v_gene: TRBV12-3/TRBV12-4; abundance: -; j_gene: TRBJ1-1; d_gene: -; CDR3aa: CASSLGGFTEAFF; CDR3nt: TGTGCCAGCAGTTTAGGAGGGTTCACTGAAGCTTTCTTT
v_gene: TRBV5-5; abundance: -; j_gene: TRBJ2-7; d_gene: TRBD1; CDR3aa: CASSLRGQGFYEQYF; CDR3nt: TGTGCCAGCAGCTTGAGGGGACAGGGTTTTTACGAGCAGTACTTC
v_gene: TRBV2; abundance: few; j_gene: TRBJ2-5; d_gene: TRBD1; CDR3aa: CASRPGTGGFTETQYF; CDR3nt: TGTGCCAGCAGACCCGGGACAGGGGGCTTTACGGAGACCCAGTACTTC
v_gene: TRBV10-3; abundance: -; j_gene: TRBJ2-3; d_gene: -; CDR3aa: CAISDRVDTDTQYF; CDR3nt: TGTGCCATCAGTGACAGGGTTGATACAGATACGCAGTATTTT
v_gene: TRBV19; abundance: -; j_gene: TRBJ1-4; d_gene: -; CDR3aa: CASSIGRGSTNEKLFF; CDR3nt: TGTGCCAGTAGTATCGGCAGGGGATCAACTAATGAAAAACTGTTTTTT
v_gene: TRBV5-4; abundance: -; j_gene: TRBJ2-7; d_gene: TRBD1; CDR3aa: CASSEKTGIAAYEQYF; CDR3nt: TGTGCCAGCAGCGAAAAGACAGGGATCGCGGCCTACGAGCAGTACTTC
v_gene: TRBV12-3/TRBV12-4; abundance: -; j_gene: TRBJ1-4; d_gene: -; CDR3aa: CASRETANEKLFF; CDR3nt: TGTGCCAGCAGGGAGACCGCAAACGAAAAACTGTTTTTT
v_gene: TRBV6-5; abundance: -; j_gene: TRBJ1-3; d_gene: TRBD1; CDR3aa: CASSNPTGAGNTIYF; CDR3nt: TGTGCCAGCAGTAACCCCACAGGGGCTGGAAACACCATATATTTT
v_gene: TRBV15; abundance: -; j_gene: TRBJ2-7; d_gene: -; CDR3aa: CATSREWGTSYEQYF; CDR3nt: TGTGCCACCAGCAGAGAGTGGGGCACATCCTACGAGCAGTACTTC
v_gene: TRBV4-1; abundance: few; j_gene: TRBJ2-2; d_gene: TRBD2; CDR3aa: CASSQEGAGEYTGELFF; CDR3nt: TGCGCCAGCAGCCAAGAGGGAGCGGGGGAATACACCGGGGAGCTGTTTTTT
v_gene: TRBV5-1; abundance: -; j_gene: TRBJ1-3; d_gene: -; CDR3aa: CASSPGGHNSGNTIYF; CDR3nt: TGCGCCAGCAGCCCGGGGGGGCACAACTCTGGAAACACCATATATTTT
v_gene: TRBV10-3; abundance: -; j_gene: TRBJ2-2; d_gene: TRBD1; CDR3aa: CAISSGTGDAGELFF; CDR3nt: TGTGCCATCAGTTCCGGGACAGGGGACGCCGGGGAGCTGTTTTTT